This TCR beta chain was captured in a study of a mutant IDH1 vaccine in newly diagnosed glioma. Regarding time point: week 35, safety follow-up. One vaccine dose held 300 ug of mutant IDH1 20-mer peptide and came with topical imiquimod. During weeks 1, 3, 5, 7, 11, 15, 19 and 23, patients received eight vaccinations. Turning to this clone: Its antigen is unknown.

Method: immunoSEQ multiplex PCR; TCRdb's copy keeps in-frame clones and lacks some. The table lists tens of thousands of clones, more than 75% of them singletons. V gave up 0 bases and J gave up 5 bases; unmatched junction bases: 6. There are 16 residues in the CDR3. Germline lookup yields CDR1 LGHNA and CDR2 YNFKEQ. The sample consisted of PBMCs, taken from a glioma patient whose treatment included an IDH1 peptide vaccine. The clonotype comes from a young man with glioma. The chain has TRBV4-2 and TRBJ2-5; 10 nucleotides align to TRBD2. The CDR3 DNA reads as TGTGCCAGCAGCCAAGATATAGCGGGAGGCCGGGAGACCCAGTACTTC. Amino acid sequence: CASSQDIAGGRETQYF.